Given below is one T cell receptor beta chain in context. Its antigen remains unknown. These data are taken from a study of blood T cells in healthy people across ages. On the study more broadly: For every two T cells, template switching captured about one barcoded beta molecule. Overall study findings and caveats: Naive T cell percentage strongly correlated with TCR beta diversity. When set beside aged donors, long-lived donors presented more naive CD4+ cells and higher diversity.

Sample-barcoded 5' priming and a J-beta primer mix drove a second PCR of about 6 to 12 cycles. Each cDNA molecule was tagged by a template-switch adaptor with 12 random nucleotides. TCRdb analysed the 5' RACE reads with MiXCR anew, one entry per CDR3 protein. The sample records some 1.1 million distinct CDR3 sequences, approximately 38% being singletons. The TCR comes from a young man in good health. Sequencing input: blood.

DNA for the CDR3: TGCAGTGCTAGTTGGGGGTATTCGACAGGGGGTGGCTACACCTTC. Protein sequence: CSASWGYSTGGGYTF. The chain is built from TRBV20-1 and TRBJ1-2; the match to TRBD1 covers 9 bases. Trimming removed 3 bases from V and 7 bases from J; junction bases left unmatched: 12. CDR1 is DFQATT and CDR2 is SNEGSKA in the germline V gene (reference sequence). The CDR3 totals 15 residues.